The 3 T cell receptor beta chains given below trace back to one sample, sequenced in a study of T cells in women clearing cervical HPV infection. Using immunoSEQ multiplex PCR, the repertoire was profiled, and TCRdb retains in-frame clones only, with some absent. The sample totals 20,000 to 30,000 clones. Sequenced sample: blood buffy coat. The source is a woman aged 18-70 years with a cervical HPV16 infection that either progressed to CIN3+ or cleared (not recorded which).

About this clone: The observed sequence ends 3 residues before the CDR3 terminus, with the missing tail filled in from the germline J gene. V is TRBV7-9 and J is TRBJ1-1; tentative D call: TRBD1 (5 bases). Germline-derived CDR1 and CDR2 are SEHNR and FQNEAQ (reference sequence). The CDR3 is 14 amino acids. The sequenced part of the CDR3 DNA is TGTGCCAGCAGCTCGTCCGACGGACATGAAAAA. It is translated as CASSSSDGHEK. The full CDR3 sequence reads CASSSSDGHEKAFF.

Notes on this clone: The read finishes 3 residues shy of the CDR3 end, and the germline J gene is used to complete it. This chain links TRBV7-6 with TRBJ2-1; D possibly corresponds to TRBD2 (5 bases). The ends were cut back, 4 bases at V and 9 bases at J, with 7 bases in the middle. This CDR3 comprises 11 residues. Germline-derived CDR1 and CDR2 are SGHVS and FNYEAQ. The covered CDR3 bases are TGTGCCAGCAGCTCCGCGGGTGAG. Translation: CASSSAGE. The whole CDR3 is CASSSAGEQFF.

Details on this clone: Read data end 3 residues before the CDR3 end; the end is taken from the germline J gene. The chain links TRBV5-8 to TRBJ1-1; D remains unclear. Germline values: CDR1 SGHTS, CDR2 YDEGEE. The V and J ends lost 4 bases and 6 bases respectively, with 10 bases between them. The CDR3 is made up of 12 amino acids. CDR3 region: CASSPGLSEAFF. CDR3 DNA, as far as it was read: TGTGCCAGCAGCCCCGGACTGTCTGAA.